Following are 9 T cell receptor beta chains from one sample sequenced in a study of Ad26.COV2.S vaccination and SARS-CoV-2 variants. Assay: immunoSEQ multiplex PCR; the TCRdb copy retains only in-frame clones and omits some. Here the sample spans roughly 680,000 clones, more than 70% being singletons. As for treatment: about 20 received Ad26.COV2.S at low or high dose, single or two shots; 5 received placebo; per-sample allocation not given. Samples were taken on day 63 after the first vaccine or placebo injection. The source material was peripheral blood, sampled in a trial of Ad26.COV2.S vaccine versus placebo. Every receptor here comes from a person aged 18-60 years who received the Ad26.COV2.S COVID-19 vaccine or a placebo.

This chain's CDR3 is CASSQAGYNEQFF. The CDR3 nucleotides read TGTGCCAGCTCCCAGGCAGGATACAATGAGCAGTTCTTC. The genes are TRBV7-9 and TRBJ2-1; D uncertain. The V gene's germline CDR1 is SEHNR and CDR2 FQNEAQ (reference sequence). V dropped 8 bases and J dropped 4 bases, with 12 bases sitting between them. The CDR3 runs to 13 residues. The full variable domain, its missing parts supplied by reference TRBV7-9 and TRBJ2-1, is DTGVSQNPRHKITKRGQNVTFRCDPISEHNRLYWYRQTLGQGPEFLTYFQNEAQLEKSRLLSDRFSAERPKGSFSTLEIQRTEQGDSAMYLCASSQAGYNEQFFGPGTRLTVL.

The chain joins TRBV7-8 to TRBJ1-5; D is undetermined. Germline V gives CDR1 SGHVS, CDR2 FQNEAQ. Trimming left V 1 base short and J 7 bases short, with 5 bases between. This CDR3 is built from 12 residues. In DNA form, the CDR3 reads TGTGCCAGCAGCTTAGTAGGACAGCCCCAGCATTTT. This codes for CASSLVGQPQHF.

The rearrangement joins TRBV21-1 to TRBJ2-7; the table's D gene call, TRBD2, was not cross checked with the DNA. TRBV21-1 is a pseudogene segment. The CDR3 is 17 residues long. The CDR3: CASSKVLGREDSYEQYF. The CDR3 DNA follows: TGTGCCAGCAGCAAAGTATTGGGGCGGGAGGACTCCTACGAGCAGTACTTC.

This clone showed up just a few times. The chain employs TRBV6-5 and TRBJ2-2; D unclear. Deletions cut 5 bases from V and 2 bases from J, with 12 bases between. CDR3 length: 15 residues. CDR1 and CDR2 from the germline V gene are MNHEY and SVGAGI. The CDR3 spells CASSLFPANTGELFF. CDR3 nucleotides: TGTGCCAGCAGTCTATTCCCGGCAAACACCGGGGAGCTGTTTTTT.

As to this clone: Other DNA sequences in the sample encode the same CDR3. V is TRBV7-9 and J is TRBJ1-1; the D is unclear. CDR3 size: 13 residues. Trimming left V 1 base short and J 1 base short, with 4 bases between. Germline loops: CDR1 SEHNR, CDR2 FQNEAQ (reference sequence). The CDR3 DNA sequence: TGTGCCAGCAGCTTAGGGAGGAACACTGAAGCTTTCTTT. The encoded protein is CASSLGRNTEAFF.

This chain joins TRBV30 and TRBJ1-5; the match to TRBD1 covers 7 bases. The germline V gene has CDR1 GTSNPN and CDR2 SVGIG (reference sequence). CDR3 length: 14 residues. After removal of 5 bases from V and 2 bases from J, the junction contained 6 bases not matched to a gene. CDR3 DNA: TGTGCCTGGGAAGGAGGGGGCGGCAATCAGCCCCAGCATTTT. It encodes CAWEGGGGNQPQHF.

This rearrangement joins TRBV10-3 to TRBJ1-1; D unclear. With 11 bases removed from V and 1 base from J, the gap between germline ends came to 11 bases. The V gene's germline CDR1 is ENHRY and CDR2 SYGVKD. CDR3 length: 12 residues. The CDR3 reads CAAGSQNTEAFF. CDR3 DNA: TGTGCCGCCGGAAGTCAGAACACTGAAGCTTTCTTT.

This chain joins TRBV6-4 and TRBJ1-1; no clear D gene. Germline V CDR1 and CDR2: MRHNA, SNTAGT. The V end lost 2 bases, the J end lost 4 bases, and 8 bases lay between the germline ends. The CDR3 is 13 amino acids. CDR3 coding DNA: TGTGCCAGCAGTGACGAGGAGTCCACTGAAGCTTTCTTT. Residues: CASSDEESTEAFF.

The chain uses TRBV7-9 and TRBJ2-5, with unresolved D. Germline lookup yields CDR1 SEHNR and CDR2 FQNEAQ (reference sequence). V gave up 1 base and J gave up 4 bases, with 13 bases separating them. The CDR3 has 15 residues. The chain's CDR3 is CASSLGPGVLETQYF. CDR3 nucleotide sequence: TGTGCCAGCAGCTTAGGCCCCGGAGTCTTAGAGACCCAGTACTTC. The whole variable domain, filled in from reference TRBV7-9 and TRBJ2-5, reads DTGVSQNPRHKITKRGQNVTFRCDPISEHNRLYWYRQTLGQGPEFLTYFQNEAQLEKSRLLSDRFSAERPKGSFSTLEIQRTEQGDSAMYLCASSLGPGVLETQYFGPGTRLLVL.